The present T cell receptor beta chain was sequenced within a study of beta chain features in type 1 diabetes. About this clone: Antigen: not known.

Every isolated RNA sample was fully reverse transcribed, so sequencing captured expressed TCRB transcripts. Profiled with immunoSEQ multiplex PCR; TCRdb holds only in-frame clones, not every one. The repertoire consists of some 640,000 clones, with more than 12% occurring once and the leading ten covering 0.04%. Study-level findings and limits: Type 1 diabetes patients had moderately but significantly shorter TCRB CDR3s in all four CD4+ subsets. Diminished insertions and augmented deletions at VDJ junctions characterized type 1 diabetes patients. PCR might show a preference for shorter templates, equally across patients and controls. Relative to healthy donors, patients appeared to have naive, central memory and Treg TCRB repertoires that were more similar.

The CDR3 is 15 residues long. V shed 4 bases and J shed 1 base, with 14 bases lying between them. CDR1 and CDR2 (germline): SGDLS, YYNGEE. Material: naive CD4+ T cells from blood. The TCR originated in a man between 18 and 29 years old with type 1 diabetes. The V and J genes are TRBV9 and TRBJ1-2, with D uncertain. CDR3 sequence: CASSPSLGVNYGYTF. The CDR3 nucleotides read TGTGCCAGCAGCCCCAGCTTGGGTGTTAACTATGGCTACACCTTC.